A selection of T cell receptor beta chains follows, all from one sample in a study of cytomegalovirus exposure and HLA in healthy donors. Assay: immunoSEQ multiplex PCR; the TCRdb copy retains only in-frame clones and omits some. Of around 200,000 clones in the sample, around four fifths are singletons; the top ten hold around 9.6%. Specimen: PBMCs. The receptors were gathered from a woman between 45 and 60 years old in good health and CMV-seropositive. The CDR3 runs from the conserved cysteine through the conserved F or W. A D gene is named only where the DNA matches it firmly. Size values are once, few and many counts, or a class for expanded clones, and some rows have none.

v_gene: TRBV6-6
d_gene: .
abundance: .
len: 12
j_gene: TRBJ1-2
CDR3aa: CAGGGFNYGYTF
CDR3nt: TGTGCCGGGGGGGGGTTTAACTATGGCTACACCTTC

v_gene: TRBV4-3
d_gene: .
abundance: few
len: 14
j_gene: TRBJ2-7
CDR3aa: CASSQVGQGYEQYF
CDR3nt: TGCGCCAGCAGCCAAGTGGGGCAGGGCTACGAGCAGTACTTC

v_gene: TRBV9
d_gene: TRBD1
abundance: .
len: 17
j_gene: TRBJ1-1
CDR3aa: CASNPRTGDFMNTEAFF
CDR3nt: TGTGCCAGCAACCCAAGGACAGGGGATTTTATGAACACTGAAGCTTTCTTT

v_gene: TRBV18
d_gene: TRBD1
abundance: .
len: 15
j_gene: TRBJ1-1
CDR3aa: CASSPRQGHDTEAFF
CDR3nt: TGTGCCAGCTCACCCCGACAGGGGCACGACACTGAAGCTTTCTTT

v_gene: TRBV10-3
d_gene: .
abundance: .
len: 12
j_gene: TRBJ1-2
CDR3aa: CAIQGGDYGYTF
CDR3nt: TGTGCCATACAAGGGGGGGACTATGGCTACACCTTC

v_gene: TRBV6-1
d_gene: .
abundance: .
len: 14
j_gene: TRBJ1-2
CDR3aa: CASTLDRIGVGYTF
CDR3nt: TGTGCCAGCACCCTAGACAGGATCGGGGTTGGCTACACCTTC

v_gene: TRBV6-6
d_gene: .
abundance: .
len: 12
j_gene: TRBJ1-6
CDR3aa: CASSTWAKPLHF
CDR3nt: TGTGCCAGCAGTACTTGGGCAAAACCCCTCCACTTT

v_gene: TRBV28
d_gene: TRBD1
abundance: .
len: 15
j_gene: TRBJ2-7
CDR3aa: CASSLTGGGSYEQYF
CDR3nt: TGTGCCAGCAGTCTCACAGGGGGCGGGTCCTACGAGCAGTACTTC

v_gene: TRBV27
d_gene: TRBD1
abundance: .
len: 13
j_gene: TRBJ1-2
CDR3aa: CASSDRANYGYTF
CDR3nt: TGTGCCAGCAGTGACAGGGCTAACTATGGCTACACCTTC

v_gene: TRBV9
d_gene: .
abundance: .
len: 14
j_gene: TRBJ2-4
CDR3aa: CASSVEQGGNIQYF
CDR3nt: TGTGCCAGCAGCGTAGAACAGGGCGGAAACATTCAGTACTTC

v_gene: TRBV7-9
d_gene: .
abundance: .
len: 15
j_gene: TRBJ2-7
CDR3aa: CSSSLEATGPYEQYF
CDR3nt: TGTTCCAGCAGCTTAGAGGCAACAGGGCCCTACGAGCAGTACTTC

v_gene: TRBV5-6
d_gene: .
abundance: .
len: 14
j_gene: TRBJ1-2
CDR3aa: CASSYRDVNYGYTF
CDR3nt: TGTGCCAGCAGCTACAGGGATGTGAACTATGGCTACACCTTC

v_gene: TRBV6-5
d_gene: TRBD1
abundance: .
len: 15
j_gene: TRBJ1-1
CDR3aa: CASSPGTGVNTEAFF
CDR3nt: TGTGCCAGCAGCCCCGGGACAGGGGTGAACACTGAAGCTTTCTTT

v_gene: TRBV7-8
d_gene: .
abundance: few
len: 14
j_gene: TRBJ2-5
CDR3aa: CASTPLGVEETQYF
CDR3nt: TGTGCCAGCACCCCTCTAGGGGTGGAAGAGACCCAGTACTTC

v_gene: TRBV4-1
d_gene: .
abundance: few
len: 14
j_gene: TRBJ1-1
CDR3aa: CASSQGLRSAEAFF
CDR3nt: TGCGCCAGCAGCCAAGGACTCCGTTCCGCTGAAGCTTTCTTT

v_gene: TRBV19
d_gene: TRBD1
abundance: few
len: 15
j_gene: TRBJ1-1
CDR3aa: CASSPAGGSYTEAFF
CDR3nt: TGTGCCAGTAGCCCGGCAGGGGGCTCTTACACTGAAGCTTTCTTT

v_gene: TRBV19
d_gene: TRBD1
abundance: few
len: 14
j_gene: TRBJ2-7
CDR3aa: CASSRGTGSNEQYF
CDR3nt: TGTGCCAGTAGTAGAGGGACAGGGAGCAACGAGCAGTACTTC

v_gene: TRBV5-1
d_gene: .
abundance: .
len: 14
j_gene: TRBJ2-1
CDR3aa: CASSLREAGGEQFF
CDR3nt: TGCGCCAGCAGCTTGAGGGAGGCAGGGGGGGAGCAGTTCTTC

v_gene: TRBV5-6
d_gene: .
abundance: once
len: 14
j_gene: TRBJ1-4
CDR3aa: CASSLQDLHEKLFF
CDR3nt: TGTGCCAGCAGCTTGCAGGATCTCCATGAAAAACTGTTTTTT

v_gene: TRBV6-5
d_gene: TRBD1
abundance: .
len: 13
j_gene: TRBJ1-3
CDR3aa: CASKQGPGNTIYF
CDR3nt: TGTGCCAGTAAACAGGGGCCTGGAAACACCATATATTTT

v_gene: TRBV6-6
d_gene: .
abundance: .
len: 16
j_gene: TRBJ2-5
CDR3aa: CASRSGQSMFQETQYF
CDR3nt: TGTGCCAGCAGATCCGGACAGTCAATGTTCCAAGAGACCCAGTACTTC

v_gene: TRBV18
d_gene: TRBD1
abundance: .
len: 16
j_gene: TRBJ1-3
CDR3aa: CASSPTGTGAGNTIYF
CDR3nt: TGTGCCAGCTCACCGACCGGGACAGGGGCGGGAAACACCATATATTTT

v_gene: TRBV2
d_gene: TRBD2
abundance: once
len: 15
j_gene: TRBJ2-3
CDR3aa: CASSVRGGRADTQYF
CDR3nt: TGTGCCAGCAGTGTCCGCGGGGGGCGTGCAGATACGCAGTATTTT

v_gene: TRBV18
d_gene: TRBD1
abundance: .
len: 15
j_gene: TRBJ1-1
CDR3aa: CASSSNAQGAAEAFF
CDR3nt: TGTGCCAGCTCCTCAAATGCCCAGGGGGCGGCTGAAGCTTTCTTT

v_gene: TRBV6-6
d_gene: .
abundance: once
len: 16
j_gene: TRBJ1-3
CDR3aa: CASSYSRVNSGNTIYF
CDR3nt: TGTGCCAGCAGTTACTCACGGGTTAACTCTGGAAACACCATATATTTT

v_gene: TRBV29-1
d_gene: .
abundance: .
len: 15
j_gene: TRBJ1-4
CDR3aa: CSTEGLGVPNEKLFF
CDR3nt: TGCAGCACCGAAGGTCTAGGGGTCCCTAATGAAAAACTGTTTTTT

v_gene: TRBV5-1
d_gene: .
abundance: .
len: 14
j_gene: TRBJ2-3
CDR3aa: CASSLDQITDTQYF
CDR3nt: TGCGCCAGCAGCTTGGACCAGATCACAGATACGCAGTATTTT

v_gene: TRBV9
d_gene: TRBD1
abundance: .
len: 15
j_gene: TRBJ1-6
CDR3aa: CASSATTGVNSPLHF
CDR3nt: TGTGCCAGCAGCGCCACGACAGGGGTAAATTCACCCCTCCACTTT

v_gene: TRBV6-5
d_gene: .
abundance: .
len: 14
j_gene: TRBJ2-6
CDR3aa: CAISSGSGANVLTF
CDR3nt: TGTGCCATCAGTTCAGGGTCCGGGGCCAACGTCCTGACTTTC

v_gene: TRBV6-1
d_gene: TRBD1
abundance: .
len: 15
j_gene: TRBJ1-2
CDR3aa: CASSEAAGGTYGYTF
CDR3nt: TGTGCCAGCAGTGAAGCTGCAGGGGGAACCTATGGCTACACCTTC

v_gene: TRBV2
d_gene: TRBD2
abundance: .
len: 15
j_gene: TRBJ2-7
CDR3aa: CASRYLAGTSYEQYF
CDR3nt: TGTGCCAGCAGATACCTAGCGGGGACCTCCTACGAGCAGTACTTC

v_gene: TRBV5-5
d_gene: TRBD1
abundance: .
len: 13
j_gene: TRBJ1-1
CDR3aa: CASSWDSNTEAFF
CDR3nt: TGTGCCAGCAGCTGGGACAGTAACACTGAAGCTTTCTTT

v_gene: TRBV6-4
d_gene: TRBD1
abundance: .
len: 17
j_gene: TRBJ1-1
CDR3aa: CASSDPDRDRTFTEAFF
CDR3nt: TGTGCCAGCAGTGACCCTGACCGGGACAGAACTTTCACTGAAGCTTTCTTT

v_gene: TRBV5-1
d_gene: .
abundance: .
len: 15
j_gene: TRBJ1-1
CDR3aa: CASSAEGVANTEAFF
CDR3nt: TGCGCCAGCAGCGCTGAAGGGGTAGCGAACACTGAAGCTTTCTTT

v_gene: TRBV5-6
d_gene: TRBD1
abundance: once
len: 14
j_gene: TRBJ2-7
CDR3aa: CASSFRGHTYEQYF
CDR3nt: TGTGCCAGCAGCTTCAGGGGGCATACCTACGAGCAGTACTTC

v_gene: TRBV7-9
d_gene: TRBD1
abundance: .
len: 13
j_gene: TRBJ1-1
CDR3aa: CASSQQGASEAFF
CDR3nt: TGTGCCAGCAGCCAACAGGGGGCATCTGAAGCTTTCTTT

v_gene: TRBV7-6
d_gene: .
abundance: once
len: 12
j_gene: TRBJ2-7
CDR3aa: CASSSYGYEQYF
CDR3nt: TGTGCCAGCAGCTCATACGGTTACGAGCAGTACTTC

v_gene: TRBV4-1
d_gene: TRBD1
abundance: few
len: 15
j_gene: TRBJ2-2
CDR3aa: CASSLGQGETGELFF
CDR3nt: TGCGCCAGCAGCCTGGGACAGGGGGAAACCGGGGAGCTGTTTTTT

v_gene: TRBV15
d_gene: .
abundance: .
len: 14
j_gene: TRBJ1-2
CDR3aa: CATSSPRASGGYTF
CDR3nt: TGTGCCACCAGCAGCCCCAGGGCCTCTGGTGGCTACACCTTC

v_gene: TRBV27
d_gene: TRBD1
abundance: .
len: 14
j_gene: TRBJ2-7
CDR3aa: CASSPGTGGYEQYF
CDR3nt: TGTGCCAGCAGTCCCGGTACAGGGGGGTACGAGCAGTACTTC

v_gene: TRBV5-6
d_gene: .
abundance: .
len: 15
j_gene: TRBJ2-1
CDR3aa: CASSPIQARNNEQFF
CDR3nt: TGTGCCAGCAGTCCTATCCAGGCCAGAAACAATGAGCAGTTCTTC

v_gene: TRBV7-2
d_gene: .
abundance: .
len: 15
j_gene: TRBJ2-1
CDR3aa: CASSREYRKSNEQFF
CDR3nt: TGTGCCAGCAGCCGAGAGTATCGAAAGTCCAATGAGCAGTTCTTC

v_gene: TRBV5-4
d_gene: .
abundance: .
len: 14
j_gene: TRBJ1-1
CDR3aa: CASTPGSVNTEAFF
CDR3nt: TGTGCCAGCACCCCGGGGTCGGTAAACACTGAAGCTTTCTTT

v_gene: TRBV30
d_gene: .
abundance: .
len: 11
j_gene: TRBJ2-7
CDR3aa: CAWSFGREQYF
CDR3nt: TGTGCCTGGAGTTTTGGGCGCGAGCAGTACTTC

v_gene: TRBV9
d_gene: TRBD1
abundance: .
len: 15
j_gene: TRBJ1-2
CDR3aa: CASSPGTGGRYGYTF
CDR3nt: TGTGCCAGCAGCCCTGGGACAGGGGGCAGGTATGGCTACACCTTC

v_gene: TRBV5-4
d_gene: .
abundance: .
len: 14
j_gene: TRBJ1-1
CDR3aa: CASSLRQENTEAFF
CDR3nt: TGTGCCAGCAGCTTAAGACAGGAGAACACTGAAGCTTTCTTT

v_gene: TRBV19
d_gene: TRBD2
abundance: once
len: 16
j_gene: TRBJ2-1
CDR3aa: CASSSLWTSGGDEQFF
CDR3nt: TGTGCCAGTAGTTCCCTTTGGACTAGCGGGGGGGATGAGCAGTTCTTC

v_gene: TRBV6-6
d_gene: .
abundance: .
len: 16
j_gene: TRBJ2-7
CDR3aa: CASSYNPGHLPHEQYF
CDR3nt: TGTGCCAGCAGTTACAACCCGGGACACCTCCCCCACGAGCAGTACTTC